This TCR beta chain is drawn from a study of T-cell reconstitution after alpha-beta-depleted transplantation in children. Study-level results: About two months after transplant, alpha-beta T cells reportedly came from several hundred expanded graft clones. Diversity of TCRbeta at day 60 was high in some patients, arising from surviving recipient T cells and thymic progenitors. Once a year had passed after transplant, T-cell counts and diversity came mostly from newly produced T cells.

About this clonotype: Its antigen is undetermined.

The CDR3 has 20 amino acids. Germline CDR1 reads LGHNA; CDR2 reads YNFKEQ. The V and J ends lost 4 bases and 0 bases respectively, with 26 bases between them. The TCRbeta library incorporated unique molecular identifiers. TCRdb recomputed calls from the PCR reads with MiXCR, one row per CDR3 protein. The data contain 400,000 to 450,000 distinct CDR3 sequences, roughly 44% of them singletons. The TCR sequence derives from a girl aged 2-10 years with aplastic anemia, due to receive a stem cell transplant. The sequenced sample was PBMCs, obtained before TCRalphabeta/CD19-depleted stem cell transplant. V usage is TRBV4-2 and J usage is TRBJ2-3; D tentatively fits TRBD1 or TRBD2 (5 bases each). The DNA of the CDR3 is TGTGCCAGCAGCCCGCCGGGACGGCCGAACCCCTCGACTAGCACAGATACGCAGTATTTT. This encodes CASSPPGRPNPSTSTDTQYF.